The T cell receptor (beta chain) described here comes from a study of T cells in Graves' hyperthyroidism and ophthalmopathy. Patients aged 18 to 65 had newly diagnosed hyperthyroidism of under 2 months' duration. Diagnoses rested on clinical symptoms, serum thyroxine and TRAb, thyroid ultrasound and orbital computed tomography. This clonotype was seen ten or more times. Its matching antigen is unknown. V dropped 5 bases and J dropped 0 bases, with 14 bases sitting between them. Per germline, CDR1 SGHVS and CDR2 FNYEAQ. This CDR3 is 15 amino acids long. TCR beta CDR3 region amplification was performed from RNA transcripts. The primer set for the first-round RT-PCR of the TCR CDR3 was HTBI. TCRdb reprocessed the multiplex PCR reads via MiXCR and lists one record per CDR3 protein. This table has 540,000 or so distinct CDR3 sequences, about 15% appearing once. Whole-study results and caveats: Before onset, ophthalmopathy was predicted by the model a median around 6 months earlier. Ophthalmopathy was told apart from stable hyperthyroidism by a 13 V-J model.

The rearrangement links TRBV7-6 to TRBJ2-7; possibly TRBD1 for D (5 bases). Sequencing was done on a sample of blood. The clonotype was recovered from a woman in her 30s with Graves' hyperthyroidism. The CDR3: CASSPDRGASYEQYF. The CDR3 nucleotides read TGTGCCAGCAGCCCAGACAGAGGTGCCTCCTACGAGCAGTACTTC.